The entry below gives a single T cell receptor (beta chain) sequence along with its context. The antigen is not known. Both 60 Vbeta primers and 13 Jbeta primers went into the PCR. Sequencing used immunoSEQ multiplex PCR; TCRdb keeps in-frame clones, though not all of them. Among 98,000 or so clones listed, more than 75% were seen once. The CDR3 covers 15 residues. Germline-derived CDR1 and CDR2 are SGHTA and FQGNSA. V shed 6 bases and J 2 bases; nucleotides not matched to a gene: 8. This sample is part of a study of cytomegalovirus exposure and HLA in healthy donors. The overall study: An early release of data contained roughly 86 million unique TCRs, which came from HLA-typed donors. Broader study findings: A highly shared variant cluster was judged a likely technical artifact. Published work reported that the classifier diagnosed cytomegalovirus status with high specificity and sensitivity. Reportedly, HLA-A and HLA-B alleles of most subjects were accurately predicted from TCR beta.

The clonotype comes from a human donor in good health. V is TRBV7-2 and J is TRBJ2-7; TRBD1 aligns across 9 bases. Sequencing was performed on PBMCs. In nucleotides, the CDR3 is TGTGCCAGCAGACCCACCGGGACAGGGACCTACGAGCAGTACTTC. Translated: CASRPTGTGTYEQYF.